The 20 T cell receptor beta chains below come from one sample, sequenced in a study of control samples from healthy donors and cancer patients. TCRdb keeps only in-frame clones here, not all; method: immunoSEQ multiplex PCR. The data contain approximately 71,000 clones, roughly 86% of them singletons. The sample consisted of PBMCs. These receptors were obtained from a man aged 55-75 years with lung cancer.

The chain links TRBV12-5 to TRBJ1-1; D is unclear. V was pared by 6 bases and J by 0 bases, with 26 bases between. The germline V gene has CDR1 LGHNT and CDR2 FRNRAP. This CDR3 has 19 amino acids. This CDR3 reads CASGQNPDGSLTMNTEAFF. As DNA, the CDR3 is TGTGCTAGTGGCCAAAACCCAGACGGTTCTCTTACGATGAACACTGAAGCTTTCTTT. Based on the CDR3 plus reference TRBV12-5 and TRBJ1-1, the full variable domain is DARVTQTPRHKVTEMGQEVTMRCQPILGHNTVFWYRQTMMQGLELLAYFRNRAPLDDSGMPKDRFSAEMPDATLATLKIQPSEPRDSAVYFCASGQNPDGSLTMNTEAFFGQGTRLTVV.

This chain links TRBV29-1 with TRBJ1-2, with D maybe TRBD1 (6 bases). This CDR3 is 13 amino acids long. Trimming cost V 0 bases and J 4 bases, with 9 bases left between them. CDR1 and CDR2 (germline): SQVTM, ANQGSEA. The CDR3 DNA reads TGCAGCGTTGAAGACGACAGGAGCTATGGCTACACCTTC. Encoded protein: CSVEDDRSYGYTF.

This chain connects TRBV6-5 to TRBJ2-5; D assignment may be TRBD1 or TRBD2 (5 bases each). The V end lost 2 bases, the J end lost 1 base, and 8 bases lay between the germline ends. The V gene's germline CDR1 is MNHEY and CDR2 SVGAGI. CDR3 size: 14 residues. In DNA, the CDR3 is TGTGCCAGCAGTTACGGGGGATCCCAAGAGACCCAGTACTTC. Translation gives CASSYGGSQETQYF.

This clone was seen a handful of times. V usage is TRBV27 and J usage is TRBJ1-5; D is unresolved. Trimming pared 0 bases from V and 7 bases from J, leaving 7 bases between. Germline-derived CDR1 and CDR2 are MNHEY and SMNVEV (reference sequence). The CDR3 covers 13 residues. The CDR3 region is CASSLSRLQPQHF. The CDR3 bases are TGTGCCAGCAGTTTATCCCGCCTCCAGCCCCAGCATTTT.

This clone was observed a handful of times. The chain links TRBV5-1 to TRBJ1-1, with D hard to call. Germline V gives CDR1 SGHRS, CDR2 YFSETQ. V was pared by 0 bases and J by 0 bases, with 6 bases between. The CDR3 consists of 14 residues. The CDR3 sequence is CASSLALLNTEAFF. CDR3 sequence (DNA): TGCGCCAGCAGCTTGGCTCTGTTGAACACTGAAGCTTTCTTT.

This chain joins TRBV9 and TRBJ2-7, with 7 nucleotides matching TRBD1. The CDR3 spans 15 residues. The germline gives CDR1 SGDLS, CDR2 YYNGEE. The V segment lost 4 bases and the J segment 3 bases; nucleotides outside the gene matches: 10. The chain's CDR3 is CASSSQPGTVYEQYF. CDR3 in DNA: TGTGCCAGCAGCTCCCAACCCGGGACAGTCTACGAGCAGTACTTC.

The rearrangement uses TRBV10-3 and TRBJ1-5; unclear D gene. The CDR3 loop spans 15 amino acids. With 0 bases removed from V and 3 bases from J, the gap between germline ends came to 9 bases. Per the germline V gene, CDR1 is ENHRY and CDR2 is SYGVKD. CDR3: CAISESQVDNQPQHF. The CDR3 bases are TGTGCCATCAGTGAGTCCCAGGTTGACAATCAGCCCCAGCATTTT.

This sequence joins TRBV7-2 and TRBJ1-6, with 7 bases identical to TRBD1. This CDR3 is built from 13 residues. Trimming removed 8 bases from V and 10 bases from J; junction bases left unmatched: 8. The germline gives CDR1 SGHTA, CDR2 FQGNSA. The CDR3 sequence is CASLRQGYSPLHF. The DNA for the CDR3 is TGTGCCAGCCTAAGACAGGGCTACTCACCCCTCCACTTT.

This clone was found once. The chain joins TRBV19 to TRBJ1-2, with D tentatively TRBD1 (6 bases). The germline CDR1 and CDR2 sequences are LNHDA and SQIVND (reference sequence). The CDR3 is 14 amino acids. Trimming removed 5 bases from V and 5 bases from J, with 15 bases in between. This chain's CDR3 is CASSYRGGDYGYTF. The CDR3 DNA sequence: TGTGCCAGTAGTTATCGAGGGGGGGATTATGGCTACACCTTC.

The chain employs TRBV7-9 and TRBJ1-1; D uncertain. Germline assignment: CDR1 SEHNR and CDR2 FQNEAQ (reference sequence). The CDR3 has 13 amino acids. Trimming shortened V by 3 bases and J by 6 bases, and 11 bases separated the two germline ends. The CDR3 spells CASSLNNIAEAFF. CDR3 bases: TGTGCCAGCAGCTTGAATAATATTGCTGAAGCTTTCTTT.

This sequence joins TRBV11-3 and TRBJ2-3; 7 bases are a match to TRBD2. The CDR3 loop spans 14 amino acids. Germline CDR1 reads SGHNT; CDR2 reads YENEEA. With 3 bases clipped from V and 1 base from J, the junction kept 1 base outside the gene matches. The CDR3 is CASSFTSGTDTQYF. The CDR3 DNA reads TGTGCCAGCAGCTTTACTAGCGGCACAGATACGCAGTATTTT.

V usage is TRBV30 and J usage is TRBJ1-1; D ambiguous. Looked up from germline, CDR1 is GTSNPN and CDR2 is SVGIG (reference sequence). There are 14 residues in the CDR3. V was clipped by 7 bases and J by 4 bases, with 19 bases between them. The DNA of the CDR3 is TGTGCCTTAGGGAGGGATAACACGGCCACTGAAGCTTTCTTT. Amino acids: CALGRDNTATEAFF.

This rearrangement joins TRBV10-2 to TRBJ1-3, with TRBD1 identical over 8 bases. V lost 6 bases to trimming and J lost 4 bases; unmatched junction nucleotides: 11. Germline lookup yields CDR1 WSHSY and CDR2 SAAADI. The CDR3 spans 16 residues. CDR3 protein: CASSRETGAVGNTIYF. In DNA form, the CDR3 reads TGCGCCAGCAGCCGAGAGACAGGGGCAGTCGGAAACACCATATATTTT.

The chain has TRBV30 and TRBJ2-7; 7 positions match TRBD2. Germline CDR1 GTSNPN, CDR2 SVGIG (reference sequence). CDR3 length equals 13 residues. The V gene end was trimmed by 3 bases and the J gene end by 2 bases; junction bases not matched to a gene: 4. The CDR3 DNA follows: TGTGCCTGGAGGACCAGCGGGACCTACGAGCAGTACTTC. This translates into CAWRTSGTYEQYF.

The J gene is TRBJ2-5, the V gene TRBV11-1; no definite D call. CDR3 length: 12 residues. CDR1 and CDR2 from the germline V gene are SGHAT and FQDESV (reference sequence). Deletions cut 0 bases from V and 5 bases from J, with 4 bases between. This chain's CDR3 is CASSLAGETQYF. In nucleotides, the CDR3 is TGTGCCAGCAGCTTAGCGGGGGAGACCCAGTACTTC.

This chain uses TRBV7-9 with TRBJ1-3; 8 bases align to TRBD1. Germline lookup yields CDR1 SEHNR and CDR2 FQNEAQ (reference sequence). This CDR3 region has 14 residues. With 5 bases clipped from V and 3 bases from J, the junction kept 3 bases outside the gene matches. For the CDR3, the DNA is TGTGCCAGCAGCCGGACAGGGAGTGGAAACACCATATATTTT. This gives the protein CASSRTGSGNTIYF. Full variable domain (rest looked up from reference TRBV7-9 and TRBJ1-3): DTGVSQNPRHKITKRGQNVTFRCDPISEHNRLYWYRQTLGQGPEFLTYFQNEAQLEKSRLLSDRFSAERPKGSFSTLEIQRTEQGDSAMYLCASSRTGSGNTIYFGEGSWLTVV.

The chain has TRBV30 and TRBJ1-3; D may be TRBD1 (5 bases). The CDR3 runs 14 residues. V dropped 2 bases and J dropped 3 bases, with 11 bases sitting between them. CDR1 is GTSNPN and CDR2 is SVGIG in the germline V gene (reference sequence). The CDR3 region has the DNA TGTGCCTGGAGTCGCGGGACGTATGGAAACACCATATATTTT. Its protein is CAWSRGTYGNTIYF.

V is TRBV14 and J is TRBJ1-1, with D hard to call. The CDR3 is 11 residues long. Germline loops: CDR1 SGHDN, CDR2 FVKESK. The V end lost 2 bases, the J end lost 7 bases, and 5 bases lay between the germline ends. CDR3 region: CASSQRLEAFF. The CDR3 DNA sequence: TGTGCCAGCAGCCAAAGGCTTGAAGCTTTCTTT.

This rearrangement joins TRBV4-1 to TRBJ1-1; D might be TRBD1 (5 bases). V was trimmed by 0 bases and J by 1 base, leaving 12 bases between them. The CDR3 spans 16 residues. CDR1 and CDR2 (germline): MGHRA, YSYEKL. The CDR3 DNA reads as TGCGCCAGCAGCCAAGAGGGTCTGGGGACGAACACTGAAGCTTTCTTT. Translation: CASSQEGLGTNTEAFF.

The chain has TRBV5-4 and TRBJ2-5; 8 positions agree with TRBD2. J gave up 5 bases and V 4 bases, and 7 bases lay outside the gene matches. Germline V gene lookup returns CDR1 SGHNT and CDR2 YYREEE (reference sequence). The CDR3 covers 14 residues. The chain's CDR3 is CASSPGLVRETQYF. CDR3 DNA sequence: TGTGCCAGCAGCCCGGGACTAGTGAGGGAGACCCAGTACTTC.